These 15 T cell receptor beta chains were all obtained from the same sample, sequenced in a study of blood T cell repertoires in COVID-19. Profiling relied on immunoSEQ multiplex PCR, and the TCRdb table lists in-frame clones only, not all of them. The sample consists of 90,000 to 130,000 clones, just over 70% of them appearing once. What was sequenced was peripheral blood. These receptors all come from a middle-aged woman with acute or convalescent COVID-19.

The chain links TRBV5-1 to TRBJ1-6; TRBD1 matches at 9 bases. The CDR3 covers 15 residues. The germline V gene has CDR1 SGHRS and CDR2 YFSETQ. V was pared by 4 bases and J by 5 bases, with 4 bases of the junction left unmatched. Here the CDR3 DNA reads TGCGCCAGCAGCGCACAGGGGGCAGATAATTCACCCCTCCACTTT. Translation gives CASSAQGADNSPLHF.

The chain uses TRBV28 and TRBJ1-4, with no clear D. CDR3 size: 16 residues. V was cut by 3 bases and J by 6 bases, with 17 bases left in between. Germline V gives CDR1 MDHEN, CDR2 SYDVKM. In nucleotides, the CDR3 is TGTGCCAGCAGTTTTGGAGACGGGAGAGGGTATGAAAAACTGTTTTTT. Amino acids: CASSFGDGRGYEKLFF.

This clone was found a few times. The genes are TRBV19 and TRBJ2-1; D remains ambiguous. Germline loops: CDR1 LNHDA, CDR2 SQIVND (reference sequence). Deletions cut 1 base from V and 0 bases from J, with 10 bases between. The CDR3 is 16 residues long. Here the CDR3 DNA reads TGTGCCAGTAGTATAGGGCGGTCGAGCTCCTACAATGAGCAGTTCTTC. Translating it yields CASSIGRSSSYNEQFF.

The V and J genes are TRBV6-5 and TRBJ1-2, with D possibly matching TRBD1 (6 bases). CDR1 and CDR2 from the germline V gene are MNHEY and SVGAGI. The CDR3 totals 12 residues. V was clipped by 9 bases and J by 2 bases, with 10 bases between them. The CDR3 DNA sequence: TGTGCCAGTTTTACAGGGAACTATGGCTACACCTTC. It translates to CASFTGNYGYTF.

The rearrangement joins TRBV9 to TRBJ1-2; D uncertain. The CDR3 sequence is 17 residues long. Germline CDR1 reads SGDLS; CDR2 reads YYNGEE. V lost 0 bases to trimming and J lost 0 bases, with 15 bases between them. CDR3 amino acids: CASSVGREGRANYGYTF. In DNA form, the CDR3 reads TGTGCCAGCAGCGTAGGGAGGGAGGGCCGGGCTAACTATGGCTACACCTTC.

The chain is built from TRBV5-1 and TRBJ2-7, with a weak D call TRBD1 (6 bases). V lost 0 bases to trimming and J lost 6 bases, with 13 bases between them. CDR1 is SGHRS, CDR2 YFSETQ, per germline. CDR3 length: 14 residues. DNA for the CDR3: TGCGCCAGCAGCTTGGGGGCAGGGGTTGTCGAGCAGTACTTC. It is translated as CASSLGAGVVEQYF.

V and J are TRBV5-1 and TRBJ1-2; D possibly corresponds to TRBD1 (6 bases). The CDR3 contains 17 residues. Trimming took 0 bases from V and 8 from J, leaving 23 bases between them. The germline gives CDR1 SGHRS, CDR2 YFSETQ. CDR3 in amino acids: CASSLVPPGQVSGGYTF. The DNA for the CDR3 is TGCGCCAGCAGCTTGGTACCCCCGGGACAAGTCTCTGGCGGCTACACCTTC.

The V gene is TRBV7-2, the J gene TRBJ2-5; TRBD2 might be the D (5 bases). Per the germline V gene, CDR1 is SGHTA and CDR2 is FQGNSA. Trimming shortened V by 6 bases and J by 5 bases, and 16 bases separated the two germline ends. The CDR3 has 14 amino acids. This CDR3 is CASRSTRGWETQYF. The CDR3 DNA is TGTGCCAGCAGGTCAACACGGGGTTGGGAGACCCAGTACTTC.

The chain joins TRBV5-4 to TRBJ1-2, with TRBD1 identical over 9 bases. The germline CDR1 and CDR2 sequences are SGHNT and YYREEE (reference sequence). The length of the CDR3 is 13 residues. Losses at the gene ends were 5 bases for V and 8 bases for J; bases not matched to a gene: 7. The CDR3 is CASRIRDREGYTF. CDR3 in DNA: TGTGCCAGCAGGATCCGGGACAGGGAGGGCTACACCTTC. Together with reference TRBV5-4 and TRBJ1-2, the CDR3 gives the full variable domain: ETGVTQSPTHLIKTRGQQVTLRCSSQSGHNTVSWYQQALGQGPQFIFQYYREEENGRGNFPPRFSGLQFPNYSSELNVNALELDDSALYLCASRIRDREGYTFGSGTRLTVV.

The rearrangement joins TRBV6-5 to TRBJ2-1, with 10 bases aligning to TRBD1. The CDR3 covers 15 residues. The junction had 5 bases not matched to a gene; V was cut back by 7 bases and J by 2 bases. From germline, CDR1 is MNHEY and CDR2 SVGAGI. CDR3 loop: CASMPGQGTYNEQFF. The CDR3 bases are TGTGCCAGCATGCCGGGACAGGGGACCTACAATGAGCAGTTCTTC.

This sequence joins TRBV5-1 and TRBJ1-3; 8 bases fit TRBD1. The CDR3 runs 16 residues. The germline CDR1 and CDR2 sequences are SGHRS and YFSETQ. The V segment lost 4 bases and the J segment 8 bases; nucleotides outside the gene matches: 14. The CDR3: CASSPSGYRGTDTIYF. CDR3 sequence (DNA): TGCGCCAGCAGCCCATCGGGATACAGGGGGACCGACACCATATATTTT.

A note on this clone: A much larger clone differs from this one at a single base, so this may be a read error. The CDR3: CASSPDRAYGYTF. The CDR3 DNA is TGTGCCAGCAGCCCGGACAGGGCCTATGGCTACACCTTC. V is TRBV12-3 or TRBV12-4 and J is TRBJ1-2, with 8 bases identical to TRBD1. The CDR3 loop spans 13 amino acids. The V segment lost 6 bases and the J segment 4 bases; nucleotides outside the gene matches: 4.

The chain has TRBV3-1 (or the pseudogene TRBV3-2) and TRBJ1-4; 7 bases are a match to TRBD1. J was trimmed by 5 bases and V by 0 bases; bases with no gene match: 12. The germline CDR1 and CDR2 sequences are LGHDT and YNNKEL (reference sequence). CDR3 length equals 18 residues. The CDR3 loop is CASSQEHVRQGANEKLFF. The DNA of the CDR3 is TGTGCCAGCAGCCAAGAGCACGTACGACAGGGTGCGAATGAAAAACTGTTTTTT.

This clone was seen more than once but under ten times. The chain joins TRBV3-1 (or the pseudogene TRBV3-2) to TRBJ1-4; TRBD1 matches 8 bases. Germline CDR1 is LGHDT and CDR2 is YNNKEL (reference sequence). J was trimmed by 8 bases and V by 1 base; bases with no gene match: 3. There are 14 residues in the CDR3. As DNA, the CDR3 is TGTGCCAGCAGCCAAGGACAGGGGAAAGAAAAACTGTTTTTT. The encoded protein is CASSQGQGKEKLFF.

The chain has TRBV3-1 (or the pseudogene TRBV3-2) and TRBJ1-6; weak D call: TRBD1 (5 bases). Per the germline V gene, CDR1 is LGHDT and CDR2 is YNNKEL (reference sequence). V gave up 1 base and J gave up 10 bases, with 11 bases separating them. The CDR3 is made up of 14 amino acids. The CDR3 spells CASSQGLGGSPLHF. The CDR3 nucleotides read TGTGCCAGCAGCCAAGGGTTGGGGGGATCACCCCTCCACTTT.